Each of the 9 T cell receptor beta chains below was sequenced from the same sample in a study of cytomegalovirus exposure and HLA in healthy donors. PCR involved 60 Vbeta and 13 Jbeta primers. TCRdb keeps only in-frame clones here, not all; method: immunoSEQ multiplex PCR. The data show roughly 150,000 clones, less than 65% seen once. The specimen was PBMCs. These receptors came from a woman in her twenties or thirties in good health and CMV-seropositive.

This rearrangement joins TRBV29-1 to TRBJ2-6, with D perhaps TRBD1 (6 bases). The CDR3 totals 17 residues. CDR1 SQVTM and CDR2 ANQGSEA come from the germline V gene. V dropped 4 bases and J dropped 0 bases, with 16 bases sitting between them. The CDR3 DNA is TGCAGCGTTGTTAGACCGGGACATCCCTCTGGGGCCAACGTCCTGACTTTC. Protein sequence: CSVVRPGHPSGANVLTF.

This chain joins TRBV4-2 and TRBJ1-1; 8 bases map to TRBD1. The CDR3 loop spans 16 amino acids. The ends lost 1 base at V and 4 bases at J; junction bases unmatched: 8. Per germline, CDR1 LGHNA and CDR2 YNFKEQ. CDR3 region: CASSQGQGARATEAFF. The DNA of the CDR3 is TGTGCCAGCAGCCAAGGGCAGGGGGCAAGGGCCACTGAAGCTTTCTTT.

The gene calls are TRBV7-8 and TRBJ2-7; 9 bases align to TRBD1. The ends lost 8 bases at V and 7 bases at J; junction bases unmatched: 15. The germline V gene encodes CDR1 SGHVS and CDR2 FQNEAQ. This CDR3 has 15 amino acids. This chain's CDR3 is CASRGGQGRLEEQYF. CDR3 in DNA: TGTGCCAGCCGAGGAGGACAGGGGCGACTTGAAGAGCAGTACTTC.

A few counts support this clone. The rearrangement uses TRBV11-2 and TRBJ1-4; D remains unclear. The V and J ends lost 2 bases and 6 bases respectively, with 16 bases between them. The CDR3 consists of 16 residues. Germline V gene sequence: CDR1 SGHAT, CDR2 FQNNGV. The CDR3 DNA is TGTGCCAGCAGCTTAACCCCTGAGCGGACGTATGAAAAACTGTTTTTT. It translates to CASSLTPERTYEKLFF. The full variable domain, in which reference TRBV11-2 and TRBJ1-4 provide the parts outside the CDR3, is EAGVAQSPRYKIIEKRQSVAFWCNPISGHATLYWYQQILGQGPKLLIQFQNNGVVDDSQLPKDRFSAERLKGVDSTLKIQPAKLEDSAVYLCASSLTPERTYEKLFFGSGTQLSVL.

This chain joins TRBV6-6 and TRBJ1-1, with 9 bases that match TRBD1. Germline V gene lookup returns CDR1 MNHNY and CDR2 SVGAGI (reference sequence). V shed 6 bases, J shed 1 base, and the junction held 3 bases outside the gene matches. The CDR3 runs to 14 residues. In nucleotides, the CDR3 is TGTGCCAGCAGGCTACAGGGGGCGAACACTGAAGCTTTCTTT. This gives the protein CASRLQGANTEAFF.

The V gene is TRBV28, the J gene TRBJ2-7; TRBD2 agrees at 7 bases. The CDR3 sequence is 16 residues long. Germline V gene sequence: CDR1 MDHEN, CDR2 SYDVKM. Trimming removed 4 bases from V and 4 bases from J; junction bases left unmatched: 13. CDR3 in amino acids: CASSSPGGGGKYEQYF. Written as DNA, the CDR3 is TGTGCCAGCAGTTCCCCTGGAGGCGGGGGTAAATACGAGCAGTACTTC.

This clone appeared a few times. The CDR3: CASSSGPSGNTIYF. CDR3 sequence (DNA): TGTGCCAGCAGCTCAGGCCCCTCTGGAAACACCATATATTTT. The chain joins TRBV7-2 to TRBJ1-3; D remains ambiguous. CDR3 size: 14 residues. Trimming cost V 4 bases and J 0 bases, with 7 bases left between them. Per germline, CDR1 SGHTA and CDR2 FQGNSA.

The rearrangement links TRBV4-1 to TRBJ2-1, with 7 nucleotides matching TRBD2. The CDR3 runs to 18 residues. Germline V lookup: CDR1 MGHRA, CDR2 YSYEKL. V was clipped by 1 base and J by 0 bases; unmatched bases: 9. CDR3 amino acids: CASSQVEEAGVSYNEQFF. For the CDR3, the DNA is TGCGCCAGCAGCCAAGTTGAGGAGGCGGGAGTCTCCTACAATGAGCAGTTCTTC.

The chain couples TRBV19 to TRBJ1-5; D is perhaps TRBD1 (5 bases). The CDR3 covers 16 residues. Germline-derived CDR1 and CDR2 are LNHDA and SQIVND (reference sequence). Between the trimmed V and J ends, which lost 2 bases and 7 bases, there was a span of 18 bases. The CDR3 nucleotides are TGTGCCAGTAGTATAACCTCTGGGGGGATTAGCCAGCCCCAGCATTTT. Its protein is CASSITSGGISQPQHF.